The 30 T cell receptor beta chains below all came from one sample that was sequenced in a study of beta chain features in type 1 diabetes. All of the isolated RNA was reverse transcribed, so expressed TCRB transcripts were sequenced. Here immunoSEQ multiplex PCR was the method, and the copy in TCRdb shows in-frame clones only, minus some. The sample shows hundreds of thousands of clones, around a sixth of them seen only once. Sequenced input: naive CD4+ T cells from blood. These receptor sequences come from a man younger than 35 in good health.

The chain carries TRBV7-8 and TRBJ2-1, with D perhaps TRBD1 (6 bases). This CDR3 is 17 amino acids long. With 5 bases removed from V and 4 bases from J, the gap between germline ends came to 21 bases. Germline V gene data show CDR1 as SGHVS and CDR2 as FQNEAQ. This chain's CDR3 is CASSRPGTTGKYNEQFF. The DNA of the CDR3 is TGTGCCAGCAGCCGGCCCGGGACAACCGGGAAATACAATGAGCAGTTCTTC.

This clone was seen only a few times. The chain is built from TRBV25-1 and TRBJ1-3; D is unresolved. Germline-derived CDR1 and CDR2 are MGHDK and SYGVNS. The V end lost 7 bases, the J end lost 1 base, and 8 bases lay between the germline ends. The CDR3 sequence is 13 residues long. The CDR3 here is CASMHPSGNTIYF. The DNA of the CDR3 is TGTGCCAGCATGCACCCTTCTGGAAACACCATATATTTT. Combining the CDR3 with reference TRBV25-1 and TRBJ1-3 gives the whole variable domain EADIYQTPRYLVIGTGKKITLECSQTMGHDKMYWYQQDPGMELHLIHYSYGVNSTEKGDLSSESTVSRIRTEHFPLTLESARPSHTSQYLCASMHPSGNTIYFGEGSWLTVV.

The chain couples TRBV11-1 to TRBJ2-7; D might be TRBD1 (6 bases). This CDR3 spans 13 amino acids. Germline V gene lookup returns CDR1 SGHAT and CDR2 FQDESV (reference sequence). Trimming took 11 bases from V and 7 from J, leaving 21 bases between them. Written as DNA, the CDR3 is TGTGCCCCGTTTTGGGGAAATCAGGGGGAGCAGTACTTC. Amino acids: CAPFWGNQGEQYF. Full variable domain (rest looked up from reference TRBV11-1 and TRBJ2-7): EAEVAQSPRYKITEKSQAVAFWCDPISGHATLYWYRQILGQGPELLVQFQDESVVDDSQLPKDRFSAERLKGVDSTLKIQPAELGDSAMYLCAPFWGNQGEQYFGPGTRLTVT.

This clone was seen only a few times. This CDR3 reads CASSQVDSVGETQYF. As DNA, the CDR3 is TGTGCCAGCAGCCAAGTAGATAGCGTAGGAGAGACCCAGTACTTC. The gene calls are TRBV4-2 and TRBJ2-5; maybe TRBD2 (5 bases). The CDR3 contains 15 residues. V was pared by 1 base and J by 4 bases, with 13 bases between. The germline gives CDR1 LGHNA, CDR2 YNFKEQ.

The chain couples TRBV29-1 to TRBJ1-2, with D perhaps matching TRBD1 (6 bases). Germline CDR1 reads SQVTM; CDR2 reads ANQGSEA. The CDR3 loop spans 12 amino acids. Trimming pared 4 bases from V and 7 bases from J, leaving 13 bases between. The CDR3 protein is CSVGGARTGYTF. The CDR3 region has the DNA TGCAGCGTTGGGGGGGCGAGGACTGGCTACACCTTC. Combining the CDR3 with reference TRBV29-1 and TRBJ1-2 gives the whole variable domain SAVISQKPSRDICQRGTSLTIQCQVDSQVTMMFWYRQQPGQSLTLIATANQGSEATYESGFVIDKFPISRPNLTFSTLTVSNMSPEDSSIYLCSVGGARTGYTFGSGTRLTVV.

This clone has a handful of counts. The sample carries other DNA sequences with the same CDR3. The V gene is TRBV28, the J gene TRBJ1-2; D is uncertain. Germline CDR1 and CDR2: MDHEN and SYDVKM. The CDR3 loop spans 12 amino acids. V dropped 1 base and J dropped 5 bases, with 5 bases sitting between them. DNA for the CDR3: TGTGCCAGCAGTTTATCGGGTTATGGCTACACCTTC. Residues: CASSLSGYGYTF.

In this sample, this clone turned up a few times. The V and J genes are TRBV19 and TRBJ2-5, with unresolved D. Germline-derived CDR1 and CDR2 are LNHDA and SQIVND (reference sequence). This CDR3 has 11 amino acids. Trimming removed 8 bases from V and 5 bases from J, with 9 bases in between. This CDR3 reads CASADGETQYF. In DNA, the CDR3 is TGTGCCAGTGCTGATGGTGAGACCCAGTACTTC.

The gene calls are TRBV29-1 and TRBJ2-1, with 11 bases that match TRBD1. The CDR3 runs to 14 residues. J lost 7 bases, V lost 3 bases, and 5 bases had no gene match. Germline CDR1 reads SQVTM; CDR2 reads ANQGSEA. This chain's CDR3 is CSVEDRGQGNEQFF. The CDR3 DNA is TGCAGCGTTGAGGACAGGGGGCAGGGGAATGAGCAGTTCTTC.

As concerns this clone: Other nucleotide sequences in the sample specify the same CDR3. The V and J genes are TRBV28 and TRBJ2-7; D unclear. The CDR3 loop spans 11 amino acids. Trimming removed 3 bases at V and 4 bases at J, with 4 bases between. The germline V gene encodes CDR1 MDHEN and CDR2 SYDVKM. CDR3 in DNA: TGTGCCAGCAGTTTGGAGTACGAGCAGTACTTC. It translates to CASSLEYEQYF.

This clone occurred a few times. V usage is TRBV5-4 and J usage is TRBJ2-1, with 8 bases aligning to TRBD1. Looked up from germline, CDR1 is SGHNT and CDR2 is YYREEE (reference sequence). The CDR3 extends over 15 amino acids. Trimming took 4 bases from V and 1 from J; bases not matched to a gene: 4. The CDR3 loop reads CASSPGGESYNEQFF. The CDR3 nucleotides read TGTGCCAGCAGCCCAGGGGGCGAGTCCTACAATGAGCAGTTCTTC.

In nucleotides, the CDR3 is TGTGCCTGGACCGGAGGCGGGAAACTGTTTTTT. Its translation: CAWTGGGKLFF. V is TRBV30 and J is TRBJ1-4; D unclear. V lost 4 bases and J lost 11, with 11 bases in between. This CDR3 contains 11 residues. CDR1 is GTSNPN and CDR2 is SVGIG in the germline V gene (reference sequence).

This clone was seen more than once but under ten times. The chain combines TRBV25-1 with TRBJ2-2; 14 bases map to TRBD2. Germline V lookup: CDR1 MGHDK, CDR2 SYGVNS. The J segment lost 4 bases and the V segment lost 4 bases, leaving 5 bases of the junction unmatched. This CDR3 has 17 residues. CDR3 sequence (DNA): TGTGCCAGCAGTGGACTAGCGGGAGGGCCTGTCACCGGGGAGCTGTTTTTT. Its protein is CASSGLAGGPVTGELFF. The whole variable domain, filled in from reference TRBV25-1 and TRBJ2-2, reads EADIYQTPRYLVIGTGKKITLECSQTMGHDKMYWYQQDPGMELHLIHYSYGVNSTEKGDLSSESTVSRIRTEHFPLTLESARPSHTSQYLCASSGLAGGPVTGELFFGEGSRLTVL.

The rearrangement links TRBV4-3 to TRBJ2-5; tentatively, D is TRBD2 (6 bases). Trimming removed 4 bases from V and 5 bases from J, with 23 bases in between. This CDR3 is built from 17 residues. Germline lookup yields CDR1 LGHNA and CDR2 YSLEER. The CDR3 DNA reads TGCGCCAGCAGCCCTAGAGGCCTAGCGTCCGGAGGGGAGACCCAGTACTTC. It is translated as CASSPRGLASGGETQYF.

This clone was recorded a few times. The chain recombines TRBV9 with TRBJ1-1; 11 bases match TRBD1. The CDR3 runs to 17 residues. Trimming removed 3 bases from V and 3 bases from J; junction bases left unmatched: 10. Per the germline V gene, CDR1 is SGDLS and CDR2 is YYNGEE. In nucleotides, the CDR3 is TGTGCCAGCAGCGGTATACGCCGGGACAGGGGGGACACTGAAGCTTTCTTT. Encoded protein: CASSGIRRDRGDTEAFF. The variable domain in full, completed from reference TRBV9 and TRBJ1-1, reads DSGVTQTPKHLITATGQRVTLRCSPRSGDLSVYWYQQSLDQGLQFLIQYYNGEERAKGNILERFSAQQFPDLHSELNLSSLELGDSALYFCASSGIRRDRGDTEAFFGQGTRLTVV.

The chain couples TRBV7-2 to TRBJ2-4, with 8 bases identical to TRBD2. J lost 0 bases, V lost 2 bases, and 3 bases had no gene match. From germline, CDR1 is SGHTA and CDR2 FQGNSA. The CDR3 has 16 residues. The CDR3 sequence: CASSLTGGLAKNIQYF. In DNA form, the CDR3 reads TGTGCCAGCAGCTTAACGGGAGGGCTAGCCAAAAACATTCAGTACTTC.

This clone was counted a few times. V gene TRBV7-9 combines with J gene TRBJ1-2; D gene unclear. V lost 4 bases and J lost 13, with 19 bases in between. Looked up from germline, CDR1 is SEHNR and CDR2 is FQNEAQ (reference sequence). This CDR3 has 13 residues. Written as DNA, the CDR3 is TGTGCCAGCAGCTCCGGCTCCCAGACAATCGCCACCTTC. It is translated as CASSSGSQTIATF. The full variable domain, rest sourced from reference TRBV7-9 and TRBJ1-2, is DTGVSQNPRHKITKRGQNVTFRCDPISEHNRLYWYRQTLGQGPEFLTYFQNEAQLEKSRLLSDRFSAERPKGSFSTLEIQRTEQGDSAMYLCASSSGSQTIATFGSGTRLTVV.

J is TRBJ2-5 and V is TRBV4-1; the D call may be TRBD1 or TRBD2 (6 bases each). The ends were cut back, 8 bases at V and 4 bases at J, with 23 bases in the middle. The CDR3 extends over 16 amino acids. Germline V gene data show CDR1 as MGHRA and CDR2 as YSYEKL. CDR3 sequence (DNA): TGCGCCAGCGCCGTGGGGATGGGGGGCCGAAGAGAGACCCAGTACTTC. This codes for CASAVGMGGRRETQYF.

This clone was counted only a few times. The chain combines TRBV18 with TRBJ2-3; D is possibly TRBD1 or TRBD2 (5 bases each). The CDR3 length is 16 residues. The V gene lost 1 base and the J gene lost 2 bases, with 13 bases spanning the gap. Germline V gives CDR1 KGHSH, CDR2 LQKENI. The CDR3, as DNA: TGTGCCAGCTCACCACTTCTGGGACCAGCCACAGATACGCAGTATTTT. Translating gives CASSPLLGPATDTQYF.

The chain carries TRBV7-2 and TRBJ2-5; weak D call: TRBD2 (5 bases). The CDR3 is 13 amino acids. The germline gives CDR1 SGHTA, CDR2 FQGNSA. Trimming removed 6 bases from V and 14 bases from J, with 22 bases in between. The CDR3 is CASSLNRLAFSYF. The CDR3 DNA follows: TGTGCCAGCAGTCTTAACCGCCTAGCTTTTAGCTACTTC.

The chain links TRBV9 to TRBJ2-1; TRBD2 aligns across 7 bases. Germline-derived CDR1 and CDR2 are SGDLS and YYNGEE. This CDR3 is 16 amino acids long. Losses at the gene ends were 0 bases for V and 6 bases for J; bases not matched to a gene: 9. The chain's CDR3 is CASSVAPGEGRNEQFF. The CDR3 coding sequence is TGTGCCAGCAGCGTAGCACCGGGGGAGGGCCGCAATGAGCAGTTCTTC.

This chain uses TRBV5-6 with TRBJ2-7, with D perhaps TRBD1 (6 bases). The V gene's germline CDR1 is SGHDT and CDR2 YYEEEE. This CDR3 has 18 residues. V lost 4 bases, J lost 6 bases, and 29 bases lay in between. The CDR3 coding sequence is TGTGCCAGCAGCCCACTCTTCGGACAGTGGGGGCGCGCGGGCGAGCAGTACTTC. Amino acids: CASSPLFGQWGRAGEQYF.

V usage is TRBV7-3 and J usage is TRBJ1-5; D is perhaps TRBD1 (5 bases). The CDR3 sequence is 13 residues long. Germline-derived CDR1 and CDR2 are SGHTA and FQGTGA. V was cut by 5 bases and J by 10 bases, with 15 bases left in between. The CDR3 is CASSATGAEPQHF. DNA of the CDR3: TGTGCCAGCAGCGCGACCGGGGCCGAACCCCAGCATTTT. The variable domain in full, with the rest retrieved from reference TRBV7-3 and TRBJ1-5, is GAGVSQTPSNKVTEKGKYVELRCDPISGHTALYWYRQSLGQGPEFLIYFQGTGAADDSGLPNDRFFAVRPEGSVSTLKIQRTERGDSAVYLCASSATGAEPQHFGDGTRLSIL.

This chain uses TRBV10-3 with TRBJ1-5, with D unresolved. Per germline, CDR1 ENHRY and CDR2 SYGVKD. V was clipped by 3 bases and J by 3 bases, with 18 bases between them. The CDR3 has 17 residues. The CDR3 DNA reads as TGTGCCATCAGTGACTCGCGGGCAGCCGCCCTCAATCAGCCCCAGCATTTT. This encodes CAISDSRAAALNQPQHF.

This clone was seen a few times. The chain carries TRBV21-1 and TRBJ2-3; TRBD2, as called in the table, went unchecked against the DNA. TRBV21-1 is tagged as a pseudogene. The CDR3 has 17 amino acids. The chain's CDR3 is CASSTRLAGNITDTQYF. As DNA, the CDR3 is TGTGCCAGCAGCACAAGACTAGCGGGAAACATCACAGATACGCAGTATTTT.

This clone was detected a few times. The chain recombines TRBV5-4 with TRBJ1-1, with D uncertain. The V end lost 4 bases, the J end lost 1 base, and 8 bases lay between the germline ends. Germline V CDR1 and CDR2: SGHNT, YYREEE (reference sequence). This CDR3 spans 13 amino acids. CDR3 amino acids: CASSKDWNTEAFF. DNA of the CDR3: TGTGCCAGCAGCAAGGACTGGAACACTGAAGCTTTCTTT.

The sample holds a few counts of this clone. The J gene is TRBJ1-2, the V gene TRBV7-9, with D uncertain. The CDR3 runs 11 residues. Germline lookup yields CDR1 SEHNR and CDR2 FQNEAQ (reference sequence). V lost 8 bases and J 4 bases, leaving 8 bases between the germline ends. CDR3 region: CASSYSYGYTF. CDR3 nucleotides: TGTGCCAGCTCCTACAGCTATGGCTACACCTTC.

V usage is TRBV7-6 and J usage is TRBJ2-1; tentative D call: TRBD2 (6 bases). The germline CDR1 and CDR2 sequences are SGHVS and FNYEAQ. Between the trimmed V and J ends, which lost 7 bases and 0 bases, there was a span of 16 bases. The CDR3 has 16 amino acids. The DNA for the CDR3 is TGTGCCAGCAATCATCGTGTGGGGGGCTCCTACAATGAGCAGTTCTTC. As protein: CASNHRVGGSYNEQFF.

This clone was recorded a few times. This sequence joins TRBV6-6 and TRBJ2-7; TRBD2 agrees at 12 bases. This CDR3 spans 16 amino acids. J gave up 7 bases and V 0 bases, and 7 bases lay outside the gene matches. In germline, CDR1 is MNHNY, CDR2 SVGAGI (reference sequence). This CDR3 reads CASSYSTSGRPEEQYF. CDR3 in DNA: TGTGCCAGCAGTTACTCAACTAGCGGGAGGCCGGAGGAGCAGTACTTC.

This chain uses TRBV18 with TRBJ1-1; no firm D call. Trimming took 2 bases from V and 2 from J, leaving 15 bases between them. There are 16 residues in the CDR3. CDR1 is KGHSH, CDR2 LQKENI, per germline. The CDR3 spells CASSPLVRTANTEAFF. As DNA, the CDR3 is TGTGCCAGCTCACCATTGGTAAGGACGGCTAACACTGAAGCTTTCTTT.

The chain recombines TRBV18 with TRBJ2-2; D gene unclear. Germline loops: CDR1 KGHSH, CDR2 LQKENI. The CDR3 runs to 13 residues. Trimming took off 3 bases at V and 6 bases at J, with 8 bases between the two ends. The CDR3 region is CASSPYNAGELFF. The CDR3 DNA follows: TGTGCCAGCTCACCCTACAACGCCGGGGAGCTGTTTTTT.